This T cell receptor beta chain was observed in a study of identical twins. The study's findings and limits: It was out-of-frame TCR alpha sharing in monozygotic twins that models underestimated. Out-of-frame alpha sequences shared between twins exhibited an excess of low generation probability. Part of the zero-insertion signal could reflect confounding by invariant MAIT and iNKT cells. Out-of-frame beta chain sequences displayed weaker excess sharing between twins.

TCRdb used MiXCR to reprocess the 5' RACE reads, holding one entry per CDR3 protein. The sample shows approximately 220,000 distinct CDR3 sequences, about 7.5% of them seen only once. This clonotype has only a few counts. Its antigen is not identified. The CDR3 length is 15 residues. V lost 0 bases, J lost 2 bases, and 14 bases lay in between. CDR1 DFQATT and CDR2 SNEGSKA come from the germline V gene (reference sequence). These data were also reused for a study on yellow fever vaccine responses in identical twins.

The chain carries TRBV20-1 and TRBJ2-7, with D perhaps matching TRBD2 (6 bases). What was sequenced was memory (CD45RO+) T cells sorted from blood. The clonotype originates from a woman under 30 in good health. The CDR3 sequence: CSARDAGQPTYEQYF. The CDR3 coding sequence is TGCAGTGCTAGAGATGCGGGGCAGCCTACCTACGAGCAGTACTTC.